This T cell receptor beta chain was retrieved from a study of shared clonotypes between healthy human individuals (dated by TCRdb to the early 2020s). At the level of the whole study: A couple of women and a few men aged 18 to 49 years were included in the cohort. For each donor, CD4 naive and CD4 memory were each run on three plates, CD8 naive on two plates, and CD8 memory on one plate. To estimate repertoire size and how much clonotypes are shared between individuals, the study performed deep sequencing of blood TCR repertoires from 4 to 6 healthy adults. Libraries were prepared and TCR repertoires were sequenced by different laboratories using diverse techniques, in order to increase sequencing depth and limit assay-specific biases. Between about 0.85 and 10 billion PBMCs per donor were obtained by leukapheresis.

Study-wide conclusions, independent of this receptor: Larger estimated clonotype richness was generally found for naive subsets than for memory subsets. Pairwise subsampling indicated that sequencing depth was expected to affect the degree of clonotype sharing among donors. Even with the large sequencing depth, rarefaction of the sorted-subset datasets indicated that sequencing was incomplete. Because the study included a small number of donors, the genetic and exposure-history diversity represented was limited. Only blood was sampled, and tissue TCR repertoires likely differ from those in blood. Across four donors, roughly 5% of naive CD4, approximately 3.6% of naive CD8, 2.3% of memory CD4, and under 0.45% of memory CD8 clonotypes were shared. Compared with non-shared clonotypes, clonotypes shared by all four sorted-subset donors had higher generation probabilities.

CD8 naive samples were obtained by positive selection for CCR7 among CD45RO-negative cells, yielding a CD45RA+CCR7+ population from which TemRA cells were excluded. Healthy HIV-negative adults with no recently reported acute infections or vaccinations were included as donors. All donors were Caucasian adults living in Nashville, Tennessee, USA. Blood was obtained by leukapheresis, after which PBMCs were separated by Ficoll-Histopaque density gradient centrifugation and cryopreserved in liquid nitrogen vapor phase. Analytical flow cytometry was used to check the purity and quantity of each magnetically sorted T cell population. Each sorted fraction had its genomic DNA isolated and then quantified by UV absorbance on a Nanodrop 2000c. Using the deep immunoSEQ assay, multiplex PCR amplified TCR CDR3 regions from genomic DNA. Extracted genomic DNA from each cell subset was distributed evenly across all wells of several immunoSEQ 96-well plates, and each plate was treated as a replicate. For sorted subsets, approximately 190 ng genomic DNA, equal to about 30,000 T cell genomes, was loaded into each replicate PCR. Purified libraries were measured with a Qubit 3.0 fluorometer, size-checked on a Bioanalyzer 2100, and measured again with the KAPA Library Quantification kit. Each immunoSEQ 96-well plate was sequenced on its own single-read 150-cycle Illumina NextSeq 550 flow cell. For the original study's pipeline: The immunoSEQ output contained only junctional sequences without quality scores, so filtering could not match that applied to full-length reads. Sequences were annotated with PyIR, a Python wrapper for IgBLAST v1.9, and V/J genes and CDR3 were assigned using IMGT germline references. Any read was removed if the V/J assignment was weak (E-value above 1e-6), the CDR3 was missing, or the read contained stop codons, out-of-frame junctions, or ambiguous translated residues. V3J clonotypes were defined by identical inferred V gene, J gene, and CDR3 amino acid sequence. Percentage overlap between repertoires was computed as shared unique clonotypes divided by the size of the smaller repertoire. RTK rarefaction, the Chao1 estimator, and Recon v2.1 estimates of unobserved clonotypes were used to assess repertoire richness. Generation probabilities were computed with OLGA for all TCRbeta clonotypes obtained by the gDNA method from several donors. TCRdb re-hosts the immuneACCESS table, in-frame sequences only. Its copies lack some clones; in the studies checked, an unresolved V gene accounts for under half of them, and the cause for the rest is not known. The DNA gave D and trimming, while V, J and clone size come from that table. In this sample the table shows about 590,000 clones, around 95% of which occur a single time. The ten largest clones take up approximately 0.1% of the sample.

With respect to this clone: The clone's antigen remains unknown. Base qualities are missing; no much larger clone stands one base away.

The sequence derives from a woman aged 25 to 39 in good health. Input material: naive CD8+ T cells sorted from blood. The cell subset or site label, read with the paper, signifies: CD45RA+CCR7+.

The CDR3: CASSSTGHLVGETQYF. The DNA is TGTGCCAGCAGCTCCACCGGACATCTAGTAGGGGAGACCCAGTACTTC. This chain is built from TRBV13 and TRBJ2-5; the D gene is perhaps TRBD1, on 5 matching bases. As encoded in the germline V gene (reference sequence), CDR1 is PRHDT while CDR2 is FYEKMQ. From its cysteine to its phenylalanine, the CDR3 spans 16 amino acids. Of all the DNA, just the CDR3 is kept, 48 bases in frame from base 1. The V and J ends are trimmed by 4 bases and 5 bases, leaving 20 bases between them.